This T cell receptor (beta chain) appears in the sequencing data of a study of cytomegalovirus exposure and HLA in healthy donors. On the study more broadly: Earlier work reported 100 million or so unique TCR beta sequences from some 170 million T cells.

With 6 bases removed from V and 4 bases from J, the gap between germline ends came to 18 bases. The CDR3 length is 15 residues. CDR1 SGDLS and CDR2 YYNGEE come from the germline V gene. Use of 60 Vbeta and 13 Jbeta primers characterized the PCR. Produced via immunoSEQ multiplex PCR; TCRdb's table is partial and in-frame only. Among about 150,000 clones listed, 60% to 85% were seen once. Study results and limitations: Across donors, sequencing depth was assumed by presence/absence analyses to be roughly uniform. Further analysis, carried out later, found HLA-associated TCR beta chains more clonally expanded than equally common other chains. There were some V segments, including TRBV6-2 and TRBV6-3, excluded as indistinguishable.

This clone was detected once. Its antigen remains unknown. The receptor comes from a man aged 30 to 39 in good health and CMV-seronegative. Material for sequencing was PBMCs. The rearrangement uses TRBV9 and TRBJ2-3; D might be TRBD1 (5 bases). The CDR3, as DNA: TGTGCCAGCACCGTGGGGCCTAATGCGGCAGATACGCAGTATTTT. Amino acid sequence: CASTVGPNAADTQYF.